This paragraph reports one T cell receptor beta chain. The data were taken from a study of shared clonotypes between healthy human individuals. The repertoire was sequenced with immunoSEQ multiplex PCR; TCRdb's copy has only in-frame clones and lacks some. The table includes approximately 2.5 million clones, approximately 92% detected once. V was cut by 3 bases and J by 2 bases, with 10 bases left in between. The CDR3 totals 14 residues. CDR1 and CDR2 from the germline V gene are ENHRY and SYGVKD. The V call is TRBV10-3, the J call TRBJ2-5, with D perhaps TRBD2 (6 bases). Sample: naive CD4+ T cells sorted from blood. Stated subset: CD45RA+ positively selected. This TCR was recovered from a man younger than 35 in good health. The CDR3 region has the DNA TGTGCCATCAGTGATTGGAGGGGACAAGAGACCCAGTACTTC. It specifies CAISDWRGQETQYF.